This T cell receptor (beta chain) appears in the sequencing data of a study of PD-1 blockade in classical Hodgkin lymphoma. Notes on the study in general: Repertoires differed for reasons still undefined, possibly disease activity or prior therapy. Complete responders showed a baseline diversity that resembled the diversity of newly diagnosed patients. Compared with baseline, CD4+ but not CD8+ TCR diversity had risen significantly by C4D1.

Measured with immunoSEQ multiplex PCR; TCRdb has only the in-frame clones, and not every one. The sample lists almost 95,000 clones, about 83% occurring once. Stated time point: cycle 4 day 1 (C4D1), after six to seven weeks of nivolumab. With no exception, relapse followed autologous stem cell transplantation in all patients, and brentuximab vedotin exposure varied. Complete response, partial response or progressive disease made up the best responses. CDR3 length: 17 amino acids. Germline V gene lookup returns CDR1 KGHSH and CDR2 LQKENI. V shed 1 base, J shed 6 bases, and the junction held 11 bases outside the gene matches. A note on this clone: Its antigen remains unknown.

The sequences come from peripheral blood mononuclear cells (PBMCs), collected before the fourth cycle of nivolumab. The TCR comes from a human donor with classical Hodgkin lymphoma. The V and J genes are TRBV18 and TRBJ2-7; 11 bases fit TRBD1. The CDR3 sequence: CASSPLGTGTGGREQYF. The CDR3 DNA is TGTGCCAGCTCACCACTCGGTACCGGGACAGGGGGACGCGAGCAGTACTTC.